This T cell receptor (beta chain) was documented in a study of cytomegalovirus exposure and HLA in healthy donors. Study-level information: The approximately 120 million unique TCR beta sequences, from about 190 million T cells, were found by an earlier analysis.

The CDR3 runs 16 residues. Germline CDR1 reads LGHNA; CDR2 reads YSLEER. V lost 0 bases to trimming and J lost 7 bases, with 16 bases between them. About this clone itself: As yet, its antigen is unknown.

Points from the study as a whole: The only immune exposure information that was available was CMV serostatus. In an earlier analysis, most TCR beta V segments were productive about 87% or about 30% of the time. Another analysis was done later, and it associated around 16,000 TCR beta sequences with HLA alleles at 0.05 false discovery rate.

Use of 60 Vbeta and 13 Jbeta primers characterized the PCR. Clones were read by immunoSEQ multiplex PCR, and TCRdb kept only the in-frame ones, dropping some. Here the sample spans under 200,000 clones, roughly 13% being singletons. The origin of this receptor is a man between 50 and 59 years old in good health and CMV-seropositive. Source material: PBMCs. The rearrangement links TRBV4-3 to TRBJ2-1, with D possibly matching TRBD1 (5 bases). The CDR3 DNA follows: TGCGCCAGCAGCCAAGATCCTTCAGGGCTGGGGAATGAGCAGTTCTTC. Translated: CASSQDPSGLGNEQFF.